Listed below are T cell receptor beta chains from one sample, sequenced in a study of beta chain features in type 1 diabetes. Here immunoSEQ multiplex PCR was the method, and the copy in TCRdb shows in-frame clones only, minus some. In the table there are under 350,000 clones, more than 13% of which are singletons. The sequencing sample was made of naive CD4+ T cells from blood. The receptors were sampled from a man under 40 with type 1 diabetes. Each CDR3 is given with its conserved first and last residue. A D gene is named only where the DNA matches it firmly. Size values are once, few and many counts, or a class for expanded clones, and some rows have none.

D	J	length	V	size	DNA	CDR3
TRBD1	TRBJ1-2	15	TRBV7-2	NA	TGTGCCAGCAGCTCAGACAGGGTACTAAACTATGGCTACACCTTC	CASSSDRVLNYGYTF
TRBD1	TRBJ2-7	15	TRBV5-1	few	TGCGCCAGCAGCTTGCCGCCGGGACAGCTCTACGAGCAGTACTTC	CASSLPPGQLYEQYF
TRBD2	TRBJ2-1	14	TRBV7-2	few	TGTGCCAGCAGCTCTCAGAGCGGGAGCGATGAGCAGTTCTTC	CASSSQSGSDEQFF
TRBD1	TRBJ1-5	18	TRBV7-2	NA	TGTGCCAGCAGCTTAGGGGACAGGGGTGAGCATAGCAATCAGCCCCAGCATTTT	CASSLGDRGEHSNQPQHF
NA	TRBJ1-1	13	TRBV15	few	TGTGCCACCAGCAGAGCGATTACCAGAGAAGCTTTCTTT	CATSRAITREAFF
TRBD2	TRBJ2-3	14	TRBV11-2	few	TGTGCCAGCAGCTGGCGGGAGATCACAGATACGCAGTATTTT	CASSWREITDTQYF
TRBD1	TRBJ2-3	16	TRBV28	NA	TGTGCCAGCAGTTCCCACAGGGGTGCCGGCACAGATACGCAGTATTTT	CASSSHRGAGTDTQYF
NA	TRBJ2-3	13	TRBV7-2	few	TGTGCCCAGGGGAGTGCTGGCACAGATACGCAGTATTTT	CAQGSAGTDTQYF
TRBD2	TRBJ2-2	18	TRBV28	NA	TGTGCCAGCAGTAAGGTTCCGCGGGAGTCGAAGAACACCGGGGAGCTGTTTTTT	CASSKVPRESKNTGELFF
NA	TRBJ2-7	13	TRBV6-5	few	TGTGCCAGCAGTCTCACAGGGATCCACGAGCAGTACTTC	CASSLTGIHEQYF
TRBD1	TRBJ1-1	16	TRBV7-9	few	TGTGCCAGCAGCTTAGGTGGGACAGGGGGGAACACTGAAGCTTTCTTT	CASSLGGTGGNTEAFF
NA	TRBJ2-7	11	TRBV2	few	TGTGCCAGCACTAGGGGTCTTGAGCAGTACTTC	CASTRGLEQYF
NA	TRBJ1-2	12	TRBV28	few	TGTGCCAGCAGCCCCGACAGTTATGGCTACACCTTC	CASSPDSYGYTF
NA	TRBJ2-7	14	TRBV5-1	NA	TGCGCCAGCAGCTCACGGGGATGGACCTACGAGCAGTACTTC	CASSSRGWTYEQYF
TRBD1	TRBJ2-3	15	TRBV5-4	NA	TGTGCCAGCAGCCACCCGGGACAGCGCACAGATACGCAGTATTTT	CASSHPGQRTDTQYF
NA	TRBJ1-2	14	TRBV9	NA	TGTGCCAGCAGCGCCCTGACAGGTGACACCGGCTACACCTTC	CASSALTGDTGYTF
NA	TRBJ1-5	15	TRBV6-6	NA	TGTGCCAGCAGTTACTCTCAGGCCAGCAATCAGCCCCAGCATTTT	CASSYSQASNQPQHF
TRBD1	TRBJ1-5	17	TRBV19	few	TGTGCCAGTAGTGCCGACAGGGGCCCCACCTTCAATCAGCCCCAGCATTTT	CASSADRGPTFNQPQHF
NA	TRBJ1-2	15	TRBV9	few	TGTGCCAGCAGCCCCCACGGTGGAACCCCGGGGGGCTACACCTTC	CASSPHGGTPGGYTF
NA	TRBJ2-2	16	TRBV28	NA	TGTGCCAGCAGTTTATCCGCGGCGGGAAGCACCGGGGAGCTGTTTTTT	CASSLSAAGSTGELFF
NA	TRBJ2-5	16	TRBV6-8	few	TGTGCCAGCAGTTACCCGGTTATGGGAGTGAAAGAGACCCAGTACTTC	CASSYPVMGVKETQYF
TRBD2	TRBJ2-1	16	TRBV28	few	TGTGCCAGCAGTTTATGGGCTAGCGGCTCCTACAATGAGCAGTTCTTC	CASSLWASGSYNEQFF
TRBD1	TRBJ1-1	15	TRBV30	NA	TGTGCCTGGAGTGCTCTTGAGACAGGGGGTACTGAAGCTTTCTTT	CAWSALETGGTEAFF
NA	TRBJ1-2	12	TRBV5-1	NA	TGCGCCAGCAGCATAAACCAGAATGGCTACACCTTC	CASSINQNGYTF
TRBD2	TRBJ2-3	15	TRBV7-3	NA	TGTGCCAGCAGCCCCCTAGCGGGAGCCACAGATACGCAGTATTTT	CASSPLAGATDTQYF
NA	TRBJ2-3	13	TRBV30	NA	TGTGCCTGGAGTGGTCCCGGCACAGATACGCAGTATTTT	CAWSGPGTDTQYF
NA	TRBJ2-3	13	TRBV25-1	NA	TGTGCCAGCTCCGGGTCCTACACAGATACGCAGTATTTT	CASSGSYTDTQYF
TRBD1	TRBJ1-1	14	TRBV2	NA	TGTGCCAGCGTAGGGGGCGCGCGGAACACTGAAGCTTTCTTT	CASVGGARNTEAFF
TRBD1	TRBJ2-1	15	TRBV27	NA	TGTGCCAGCAGGAACAGGGGGCGCGGGGGCAATGAGCAGTTCTTC	CASRNRGRGGNEQFF
NA	TRBJ2-3	15	TRBV11-2	few	TGTGCCAGCAGCTGGCGGACAGTACGCACAGATACGCAGTATTTT	CASSWRTVRTDTQYF
TRBD1	TRBJ2-1	16	TRBV11-3	NA	TGTGCCAGCAGCTTATCCCCGGGACAGGGCCCCCCCGAGCAGTTCTTC	CASSLSPGQGPPEQFF
TRBD2	TRBJ2-5	14	TRBV15	few	TGTGCCACCACCGGGACTAGCGGAGCAAGGACCCAGTACTTC	CATTGTSGARTQYF
NA	TRBJ2-2	16	TRBV7-2	NA	TGTGCCGTACAAAACGACGGACACTCGAACACCGGGGAGCTGTTTTTT	CAVQNDGHSNTGELFF
NA	TRBJ2-2	13	TRBV6-4	few	TGTGCCAGCAGTGACTCTCCCGTAGGGGAGCTGTTTTTT	CASSDSPVGELFF
TRBD2	TRBJ2-1	15	TRBV5-1	NA	TGCGCCAGCAGCTTCCAGCGGGGAATGTACAATGAGCAGTTCTTC	CASSFQRGMYNEQFF